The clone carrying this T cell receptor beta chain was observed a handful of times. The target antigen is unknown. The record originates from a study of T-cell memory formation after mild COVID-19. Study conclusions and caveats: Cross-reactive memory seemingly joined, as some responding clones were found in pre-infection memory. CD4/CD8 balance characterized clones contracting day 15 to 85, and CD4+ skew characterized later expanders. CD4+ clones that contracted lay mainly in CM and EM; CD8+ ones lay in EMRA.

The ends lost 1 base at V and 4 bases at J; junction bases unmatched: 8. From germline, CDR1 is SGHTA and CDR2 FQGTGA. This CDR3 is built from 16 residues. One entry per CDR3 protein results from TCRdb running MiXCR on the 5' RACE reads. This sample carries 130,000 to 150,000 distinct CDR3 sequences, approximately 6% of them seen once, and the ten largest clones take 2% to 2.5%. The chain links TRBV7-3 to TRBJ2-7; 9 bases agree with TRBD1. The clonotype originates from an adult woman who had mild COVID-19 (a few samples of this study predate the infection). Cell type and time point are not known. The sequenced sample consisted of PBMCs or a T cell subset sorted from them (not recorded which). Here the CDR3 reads CASSLNPDRGVYEQYF. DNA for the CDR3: TGTGCCAGCAGCTTAAATCCGGACAGGGGAGTTTACGAGCAGTACTTC.